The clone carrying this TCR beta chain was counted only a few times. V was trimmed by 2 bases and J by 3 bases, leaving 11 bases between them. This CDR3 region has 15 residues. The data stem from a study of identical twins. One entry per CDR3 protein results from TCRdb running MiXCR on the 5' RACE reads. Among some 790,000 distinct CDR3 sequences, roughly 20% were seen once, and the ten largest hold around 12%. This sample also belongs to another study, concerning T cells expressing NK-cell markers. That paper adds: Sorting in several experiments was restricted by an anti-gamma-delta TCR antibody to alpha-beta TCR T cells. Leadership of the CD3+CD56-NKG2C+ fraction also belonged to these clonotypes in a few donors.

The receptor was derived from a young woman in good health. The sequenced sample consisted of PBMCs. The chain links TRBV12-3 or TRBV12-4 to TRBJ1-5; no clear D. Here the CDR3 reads CASSLLGRANQPQHF. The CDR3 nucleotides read TGTGCCAGCAGTTTACTGGGTAGGGCCAATCAGCCCCAGCATTTT.